Presented here are 24 T cell receptor beta chains from one specimen sequenced in a study of vaccination effects on CD4 cells after COVID-19. TCRdb's copy holds only in-frame clones and misses some; the assay was immunoSEQ multiplex PCR. Among more than 60,000 clones listed, around 70% were seen once. No antigen has been identified for these receptors. When less than 11 days of culture had elapsed, CD4+ T cells were isolated. The cohort was immunized with two doses of either the BNT162b2 or mRNA-1273 vaccine. Here the sequenced sample was CD4+ T cells from PBMCs cultured without peptide, taken after COVID-19 vaccination. The receptors here all came from a human donor who received a COVID-19 vaccine.

The rearrangement links TRBV3-1 (or the pseudogene TRBV3-2) to TRBJ1-2; D remains ambiguous. The V and J ends lost 7 bases and 0 bases respectively, with 12 bases between them. Looked up from germline, CDR1 is LGHDT and CDR2 is YNNKEL (reference sequence). The CDR3 is 14 residues long. DNA of the CDR3: TGTGCCAGCACCTCTGCGGCTACTAACTATGGCTACACCTTC. Translating gives CASTSAATNYGYTF.

CDR3 residues: CASSYSRDASPLHF. The CDR3 region has the DNA TGTGCCAGCAGTTACTCCCGGGACGCCAGCCCCCTCCACTTT. The gene calls are TRBV6-5 and TRBJ1-6, with D possibly being TRBD1 (5 bases). Germline-derived CDR1 and CDR2 are MNHEY and SVGAGI. V was clipped by 0 bases and J by 13 bases, with 13 bases between them. The length of the CDR3 is 14 residues.

The sample holds a few counts of this clone. The J gene is TRBJ1-1, the V gene TRBV10-3; 8 bases line up with TRBD1. V lost 4 bases, J lost 6 bases, and 10 bases stayed unmatched. CDR3 length: 15 amino acids. The V gene's germline CDR1 is ENHRY and CDR2 SYGVKD. The CDR3 region is CAISAGAGTGAEAFF. In DNA, the CDR3 is TGTGCCATCAGTGCAGGAGCCGGGACAGGAGCTGAAGCTTTCTTT.

The chain is built from TRBV3-1 (or the pseudogene TRBV3-2) and TRBJ2-6; 7 bases are a match to TRBD2. V was clipped by 4 bases and J by 1 base; unmatched bases: 1. Looked up from germline, CDR1 is LGHDT and CDR2 is YNNKEL (reference sequence). CDR3 size: 15 residues. The CDR3 nucleotides read TGTGCCAGCAGCCCCGGGGGGTCTGGGGCCAACGTCCTGACTTTC. It translates to CASSPGGSGANVLTF.

This sequence joins TRBV5-6 and TRBJ1-3; D not resolved. Trimming removed 4 bases from V and 4 bases from J, with 9 bases in between. In germline, CDR1 is SGHDT, CDR2 YYEEEE. This CDR3 has 13 amino acids. The CDR3 spells CASSLGLGNTIYF. As DNA, the CDR3 is TGTGCCAGCAGCCTTGGGCTCGGAAACACCATATATTTT.

The chain is built from TRBV6-5 and TRBJ1-1, with 8 bases that match TRBD1. CDR1 is MNHEY and CDR2 is SVGAGI in the germline V gene. The CDR3 has 15 residues. V lost 7 bases and J lost 4; bases outside the gene matches: 11. In DNA form, the CDR3 reads TGTGCCAGCACGTTTCTCGTGCAGGGGGCCACTGAAGCTTTCTTT. Residues: CASTFLVQGATEAFF.

This clone was detected once. The chain couples TRBV24-1 to TRBJ2-2, with 7 bases fitting TRBD1. The CDR3 extends over 15 amino acids. Germline-derived CDR1 and CDR2 are KGHDR and SFDVKD. The trim removed 3 bases at V and 4 bases at J, leaving 4 bases unmatched. The CDR3 nucleotides read TGTGCCACCAGTGATCCCGGACAGGTCACCGGGGAGCTGTTTTTT. Amino acid sequence: CATSDPGQVTGELFF.

This chain uses TRBV30 with TRBJ1-6; D unclear. The germline CDR1 and CDR2 sequences are GTSNPN and SVGIG (reference sequence). Trimming left V 7 bases short and J 14 bases short, with 15 bases between. This CDR3 contains 11 residues. CDR3 DNA sequence: TGTGCCTACTCGACGGGTAGGTCCCTCCACTTT. It yields the protein CAYSTGRSLHF.

V gene TRBV7-2 combines with J gene TRBJ1-6; no clear D. Trimming stripped 1 base from V and 11 bases from J, with 6 bases between. Germline CDR1 reads SGHTA; CDR2 reads FQGNSA. The CDR3 runs to 12 residues. Here the CDR3 DNA reads TGTGCCAGCAGCTTAGGGGTACCACCCCTCCACTTT. The encoded protein is CASSLGVPPLHF.

This chain joins TRBV7-9 and TRBJ2-7, with 7 bases that match TRBD1. The CDR3 has 14 amino acids. J was trimmed by 5 bases and V by 6 bases; bases with no gene match: 10. Germline V gene data show CDR1 as SEHNR and CDR2 as FQNEAQ (reference sequence). The CDR3 here is CASSWDSSRNEQYV. CDR3 nucleotide sequence: TGTGCCAGCAGTTGGGACAGTTCAAGGAACGAGCAGTACGTC.

The chain carries TRBV2 and TRBJ2-1; no clear D. The germline V and J ends were trimmed by 3 bases and 4 bases, with 13 bases remaining between them. Germline CDR1 and CDR2: SNHLY and FYNNEI. The CDR3 contains 15 residues. Here the CDR3 DNA reads TGTGCCAGCAGTGAGACGCTAGGTAGATACAATGAGCAGTTCTTC. It encodes CASSETLGRYNEQFF.

The J gene is TRBJ1-6, the V gene TRBV11-2, with no clear D. This CDR3 region has 13 residues. Germline CDR1 is SGHAT and CDR2 is FQNNGV. With 7 bases removed from V and 8 bases from J, the gap between germline ends came to 12 bases. CDR3 DNA sequence: TGTGCCAGCACCGAGGACGGGTATTCACCCCTCCACTTT. It yields the protein CASTEDGYSPLHF.

The gene calls are TRBV29-1 and TRBJ2-3; D remains unclear. Germline V gives CDR1 SQVTM, CDR2 ANQGSEA. The CDR3 loop spans 15 amino acids. Trimming pared 3 bases from V and 0 bases from J, leaving 13 bases between. The CDR3 protein is CSVDWSKESTDTQYF. The CDR3 DNA is TGCAGCGTTGATTGGTCCAAAGAGAGCACAGATACGCAGTATTTT.

The V gene is TRBV4-2, the J gene TRBJ2-4; D is undetermined. This CDR3 is 14 amino acids long. Germline CDR1 and CDR2: LGHNA and YNFKEQ. Trimming took off 0 bases at V and 6 bases at J, with 9 bases between the two ends. The CDR3 here is CASSQEQDGNIQYF. For the CDR3, the DNA is TGTGCCAGCAGCCAAGAACAAGACGGAAACATTCAGTACTTC.

The chain recombines TRBV4-3 with TRBJ2-1; a possible D gene is TRBD1 (6 bases). CDR1 and CDR2 (germline): LGHNA, YSLEER. V dropped 0 bases and J dropped 2 bases, with 20 bases sitting between them. The CDR3 sequence is 19 residues long. In DNA, the CDR3 is TGCGCCAGCAGCCAAGACGGGCAGGGGTCGGTTGCGCCCTACAATGAGCAGTTCTTC. It encodes CASSQDGQGSVAPYNEQFF.

The chain employs TRBV9 and TRBJ2-1, with D hard to call. The CDR3 is 15 amino acids. CDR1 SGDLS and CDR2 YYNGEE come from the germline V gene. Trimming pared 4 bases from V and 7 bases from J, leaving 18 bases between. The CDR3 nucleotides read TGTGCCAGCAGCTCCGGTGAGTGGGTTATGAATGAGCAGTTCTTC. As protein: CASSSGEWVMNEQFF.

V gene TRBV18 combines with J gene TRBJ2-5, with 7 nucleotides matching TRBD1. CDR1 is KGHSH, CDR2 LQKENI, per germline. V trimming: 6 bases; J trimming: 1 base; junction bases outside the gene matches: 2. There are 13 residues in the CDR3. The CDR3, as DNA: TGTGCCAGCTCCCGGACAGGCCAAGAGACCCAGTACTTC. Translation gives CASSRTGQETQYF.

This chain joins TRBV7-9 and TRBJ2-5, with D hard to call. Germline V gene sequence: CDR1 SEHNR, CDR2 FQNEAQ (reference sequence). This CDR3 region has 15 residues. V shed 5 bases and J shed 2 bases, with 15 bases lying between them. The CDR3 sequence: CASSPRTGQQETQYF. The CDR3 coding sequence is TGTGCCAGCAGCCCGCGGACGGGTCAACAAGAGACCCAGTACTTC. Using reference TRBV7-9 and TRBJ2-5 for the parts outside the CDR3, the full variable domain is DTGVSQNPRHKITKRGQNVTFRCDPISEHNRLYWYRQTLGQGPEFLTYFQNEAQLEKSRLLSDRFSAERPKGSFSTLEIQRTEQGDSAMYLCASSPRTGQQETQYFGPGTRLLVL.

This chain links TRBV4-1 with TRBJ1-2; 10 bases are shared with TRBD1. CDR3 length equals 15 residues. The V segment lost 1 base and the J segment 7 bases; nucleotides outside the gene matches: 6. Germline V gives CDR1 MGHRA, CDR2 YSYEKL. The chain's CDR3 is CASSQGQGAVAGYTF. CDR3 sequence (DNA): TGCGCCAGCAGCCAAGGACAGGGGGCTGTGGCTGGCTACACCTTC.

J is TRBJ2-5 and V is TRBV5-1, with TRBD1 matching 7 bases. V gave up 4 bases and J gave up 2 bases; unmatched junction bases: 8. This CDR3 comprises 15 residues. In germline, CDR1 is SGHRS, CDR2 YFSETQ. The CDR3 loop reads CASSPNPGQQETQYF. CDR3 sequence (DNA): TGCGCCAGCAGCCCTAATCCGGGACAGCAAGAGACCCAGTACTTC.

The chain links TRBV7-8 to TRBJ2-1, with D uncertain. Germline loops: CDR1 SGHVS, CDR2 FQNEAQ. The CDR3 runs to 11 residues. V was trimmed by 5 bases and J by 6 bases, leaving 5 bases between them. In DNA form, the CDR3 reads TGTGCCAGCAGCCGCCGCAATGAGCAGTTCTTC. It codes for CASSRRNEQFF.

The chain has TRBV19 and TRBJ1-3; D remains ambiguous. Germline CDR1 and CDR2: LNHDA and SQIVND (reference sequence). This CDR3 comprises 16 residues. Trimming removed 4 bases from V and 0 bases from J, with 13 bases in between. The CDR3 loop is CASSTGTIRSGNTIYF. DNA for the CDR3: TGTGCCAGTAGTACCGGAACAATCCGCTCTGGAAACACCATATATTTT. The full variable domain, with the rest looked up from reference TRBV19 and TRBJ1-3, is DGGITQSPKYLFRKEGQNVTLSCEQNLNHDAMYWYRQDPGQGLRLIYYSQIVNDFQKGDIAEGYSVSREKKESFPLTVTSAQKNPTAFYLCASSTGTIRSGNTIYFGEGSWLTVV.

The genes are TRBV6-5 and TRBJ1-2; a weak D match, TRBD1 (6 bases). CDR1 and CDR2 from the germline V gene are MNHEY and SVGAGI. V gave up 6 bases and J gave up 0 bases, with 11 bases separating them. The CDR3 is 14 residues long. CDR3: CASRRDMANYGYTF. CDR3 bases: TGTGCCAGCAGGCGGGACATGGCTAACTATGGCTACACCTTC.

The V and J genes are TRBV5-5 and TRBJ2-1; D unresolved. Germline CDR1 reads SGHKS; CDR2 reads YYEKEE (reference sequence). The CDR3 sequence is 14 residues long. The ends were cut back, 4 bases at V and 6 bases at J, with 14 bases in the middle. In DNA, the CDR3 is TGTGCCAGCAGCCACGGTTTCAGGACCAATGAGCAGTTCTTC. It codes for CASSHGFRTNEQFF.